What follows describes a single T cell receptor (beta chain). Antigen: not known. These data belong to a study of vaccination and CD4 T cells after COVID-19. Turning to the study itself: Each post-COVID sample was drawn after diagnosis, and the median interval was roughly 97 days (range 35 to 161).

V dropped 3 bases and J dropped 0 bases, with 11 bases sitting between them. The CDR3 covers 15 residues. Scientists ran DNA taken from cultured CD4+ T cells through the Oncomine TCR Beta short-read assay for sequencing. MiXCR, run by TCRdb on the PCR reads, gives a single entry per CDR3 protein. Among roughly 28,000 distinct CDR3 sequences listed, approximately 60% were seen once. Treatment described: roughly 11-day PBMC culture with coronavirus spike peptide pools or control peptides (ViraFEST assay). This chain uses TRBV12-3 or TRBV12-4 with TRBJ1-1; D remains unclear. Sequenced material: CD4+ T cells from blood, cultured in vitro, taken after SARS-CoV-2 vaccination. This receptor was identified in a human donor who received a COVID-19 vaccine. The CDR3 coding sequence is TGTGCCAGCAGTTTCAGTGGATCGGTGAACACTGAAGCTTTCTTT. This codes for CASSFSGSVNTEAFF.